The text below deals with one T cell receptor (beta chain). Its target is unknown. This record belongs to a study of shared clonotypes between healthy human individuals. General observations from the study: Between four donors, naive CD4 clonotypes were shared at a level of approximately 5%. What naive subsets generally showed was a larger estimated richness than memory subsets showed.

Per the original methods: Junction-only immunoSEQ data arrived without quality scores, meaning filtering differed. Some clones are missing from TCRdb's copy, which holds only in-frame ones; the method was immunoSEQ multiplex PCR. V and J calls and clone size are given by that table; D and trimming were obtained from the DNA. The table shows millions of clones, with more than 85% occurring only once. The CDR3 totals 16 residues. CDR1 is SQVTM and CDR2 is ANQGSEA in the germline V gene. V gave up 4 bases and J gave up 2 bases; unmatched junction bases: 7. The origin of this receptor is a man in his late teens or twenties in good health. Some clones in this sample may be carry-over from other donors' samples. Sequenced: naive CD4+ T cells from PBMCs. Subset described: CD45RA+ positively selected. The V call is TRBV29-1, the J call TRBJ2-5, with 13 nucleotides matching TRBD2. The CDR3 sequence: CSVARPTSGRQETQYF. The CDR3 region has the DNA TGCAGCGTTGCCCGACCGACTAGCGGGAGGCAAGAGACCCAGTACTTC.